This record looks at one T cell receptor (beta chain) sequence and its context. The data were obtained in a study of blood T cell repertoires in COVID-19. The repertoire was sequenced with immunoSEQ multiplex PCR; TCRdb's copy has only in-frame clones and lacks some. The table records about 110,000 clones, over 65% of them present only once. The J segment lost 2 bases and the V segment lost 6 bases, leaving 8 bases of the junction unmatched. From germline, CDR1 is SGHDN and CDR2 FVKESK. This CDR3 spans 15 amino acids. The chain carries TRBV14 and TRBJ1-2, with 8 positions matching TRBD1. This clonotype originated in a human donor with acute or convalescent COVID-19. The donor label of this sample is uncertain. Material: peripheral blood. CDR3 coding DNA: TGTGCCAGCAGACCCGGGACAGGAGTGAACTATGGCTACACCTTC. Protein sequence: CASRPGTGVNYGYTF.